This T cell receptor (beta chain) was recovered during a study of cytomegalovirus exposure and HLA in healthy donors. With 60 Vbeta and 13 Jbeta primers, the PCR was carried out. TCRdb's copy holds only in-frame clones and misses some; the assay was immunoSEQ multiplex PCR. The sample lists 140,000 or so clones, 84% occurring once. Trimming left V 3 bases short and J 5 bases short, with 19 bases between. The CDR3 runs to 16 residues. The germline gives CDR1 MDHEN, CDR2 SYDVKM. Sequenced sample: PBMCs. This sequence originates from a boy between 2 and 10 years old in good health and CMV-seronegative. The V and J genes are TRBV28 and TRBJ1-2, with D possibly matching TRBD1 (6 bases). CDR3 DNA sequence: TGTGCCAGCAGTTTTCTCGGGGACAAGGGGTTTTATGGCTACACCTTC. Translation: CASSFLGDKGFYGYTF.